Shown below are 22 T cell receptor beta chains from a single sample sequenced in a study of control samples from healthy donors and cancer patients. Clones were read by immunoSEQ multiplex PCR, and TCRdb kept only the in-frame ones, dropping some. The sample includes roughly 88,000 clones, about nine tenths seen only once; the top ten take roughly a sixth. Sequences were obtained from blood. The receptors stem from a man aged 45-65 years in good health.

The count of this clone is one. The chain has TRBV11-2 and TRBJ2-1; 9 bases map to TRBD1. The CDR3 loop spans 13 amino acids. Germline CDR1 reads SGHAT; CDR2 reads FQNNGV. V lost 8 bases, J lost 3 bases, and 2 bases stayed unmatched. In DNA form, the CDR3 reads TGTGCCAGCTGGGGACAGGGCTACAATGAGCAGTTCTTC. Its protein product is CASWGQGYNEQFF.

The V and J genes are TRBV5-6 and TRBJ2-1; D may correspond to TRBD1 or TRBD2 (5 bases each). Trimming pared 2 bases from V and 6 bases from J, leaving 9 bases between. Germline assignment: CDR1 SGHDT and CDR2 YYEEEE. The CDR3 is 13 residues long. The CDR3 protein is CASSFGTLNEQFF. The CDR3 bases are TGTGCCAGCAGCTTTGGGACCCTCAATGAGCAGTTCTTC.

This chain uses TRBV14 with TRBJ1-4; 7 nucleotides agree with TRBD1. J was trimmed by 8 bases and V by 4 bases; bases with no gene match: 13. This CDR3 comprises 16 residues. CDR1 and CDR2 (germline): SGHDN, FVKESK. This chain's CDR3 is CASSPRQGGSREKLFF. The CDR3 region has the DNA TGTGCCAGCAGCCCTCGACAGGGTGGGAGTCGAGAAAAACTGTTTTTT.

The genes are TRBV30 and TRBJ2-7; TRBD2 might be the D (6 bases). The CDR3 has 14 residues. The V end was cut by 2 bases, the J end by 0 bases, with 11 bases between. CDR1 GTSNPN and CDR2 SVGIG come from the germline V gene (reference sequence). CDR3: CAWSLWGGSYEQYF. CDR3 bases: TGTGCCTGGAGTTTATGGGGAGGCTCCTACGAGCAGTACTTC.

The rearrangement joins TRBV5-1 to TRBJ2-3; TRBD2 agrees at 12 bases. In germline, CDR1 is SGHRS, CDR2 YFSETQ. CDR3 length: 16 residues. V was clipped by 2 bases and J by 0 bases; unmatched bases: 1. CDR3 bases: TGCGCCAGCAGCTTAACTAGCGGGGGGAGCACAGATACGCAGTATTTT. Protein product: CASSLTSGGSTDTQYF.

Points on this clone: Other DNA sequences from this sample encode an identical CDR3 as well. The chain recombines TRBV7-9 with TRBJ1-1; no reliable D call. Per the germline V gene, CDR1 is SEHNR and CDR2 is FQNEAQ (reference sequence). V was trimmed by 5 bases and J by 0 bases, leaving 1 base between them. The CDR3 length is 11 residues. In DNA form, the CDR3 reads TGTGCCAGCAGCCTGAACACTGAAGCTTTCTTT. It is translated as CASSLNTEAFF.

This chain uses TRBV11-2 with TRBJ1-1; D remains ambiguous. CDR1 is SGHAT and CDR2 is FQNNGV in the germline V gene. The CDR3 sequence is 12 residues long. V was trimmed by 2 bases and J by 8 bases, leaving 9 bases between them. CDR3 coding DNA: TGTGCCAGCAGCTTATCGCTAGGAGAAGCTTTCTTT. It yields the protein CASSLSLGEAFF.

The rearrangement uses TRBV10-1 and TRBJ1-1; D gene ambiguous. Trimming cost V 8 bases and J 4 bases, with 14 bases left between them. The CDR3 contains 13 residues. CDR1 and CDR2 (germline): WNHNN, SYGVQD (reference sequence). The CDR3 protein is CASSNGMVTEAFF. For the CDR3, the DNA is TGCGCCAGCTCAAATGGCATGGTCACTGAAGCTTTCTTT.

The chain is built from TRBV5-8 and TRBJ1-5, with D perhaps matching TRBD1 (5 bases). CDR1 and CDR2 from the germline V gene are SGHTS and YDEGEE. The CDR3 has 15 amino acids. The V and J ends lost 7 bases and 3 bases respectively, with 17 bases between them. This chain's CDR3 is CASLAQGAFNQPQHF. The DNA for the CDR3 is TGTGCCAGCTTAGCTCAGGGCGCCTTCAATCAGCCCCAGCATTTT. Supplemented by reference TRBV5-8 and TRBJ1-5, the full variable domain reads EAGVTQSPTHLIKTRGQQATLRCSPISGHTSVYWYQQALGLGLQFLLWYDEGEERNRGNFPPRFSGRQFPNYSSELNVNALELEDSALYLCASLAQGAFNQPQHFGDGTRLSIL.

This chain uses TRBV6-5 with TRBJ1-2; D may be TRBD1 (5 bases). The CDR3 loop spans 16 amino acids. CDR1 is MNHEY, CDR2 SVGAGI, per germline. With 0 bases removed from V and 4 bases from J, the gap between germline ends came to 15 bases. The CDR3 is CASSYSVEGLIYGYTF. The DNA for the CDR3 is TGTGCCAGCAGTTACTCAGTAGAGGGGCTGATCTATGGCTACACCTTC.

The gene calls are TRBV7-8 and TRBJ2-1, with 15 bases identical to TRBD2. There are 15 residues in the CDR3. Germline values: CDR1 SGHVS, CDR2 FQNEAQ. Losses at the gene ends were 6 bases for V and 10 bases for J; bases not matched to a gene: 7. As DNA, the CDR3 is TGTGCCAGCAGTCCTGGACTAGCGGGGGGGCGGGAGCAGTTCTTC. Its translation: CASSPGLAGGREQFF.

The V gene is TRBV19, the J gene TRBJ1-5, with 9 bases matching TRBD1. The J segment lost 4 bases and the V segment lost 7 bases, leaving 8 bases of the junction unmatched. The CDR3 is 15 amino acids. In germline, CDR1 is LNHDA, CDR2 SQIVND (reference sequence). CDR3 loop: CASKIQGAGNQPQHF. The CDR3 bases are TGTGCCAGTAAAATACAGGGGGCAGGTAATCAGCCCCAGCATTTT.

The DNA for the CDR3 is TGTGCCAGTAGTGCCGGACAGGGTAGACGCGTTACTGGCAATCAGCCCCAGCATTTT. Protein product: CASSAGQGRRVTGNQPQHF. The genes are TRBV19 and TRBJ1-5, with 8 bases aligning to TRBD1. This CDR3 contains 19 residues. V was clipped by 5 bases and J by 2 bases; unmatched bases: 17. Germline V gene data show CDR1 as LNHDA and CDR2 as SQIVND (reference sequence).

The genes are TRBV7-9 and TRBJ1-5; D unresolved. The germline V gene encodes CDR1 SEHNR and CDR2 FQNEAQ (reference sequence). The CDR3 consists of 12 residues. V was cut by 1 base and J by 7 bases, with 5 bases left in between. The CDR3 region is CASSLVDQPQHF. The CDR3 coding sequence is TGTGCCAGCAGCTTAGTAGACCAGCCCCAGCATTTT.

The rearrangement joins TRBV11-1 to TRBJ2-2; the match to TRBD1 covers 10 bases. This CDR3 has 15 amino acids. Germline V gene data show CDR1 as SGHAT and CDR2 as FQDESV (reference sequence). The trim removed 6 bases at V and 2 bases at J, leaving 3 bases unmatched. CDR3 residues: CASSRDRGNTGELFF. CDR3 bases: TGTGCCAGCAGTCGGGACAGGGGAAACACCGGGGAGCTGTTTTTT.

The J gene is TRBJ2-3, the V gene TRBV9; D is perhaps TRBD1 (6 bases). The CDR3 runs 14 residues. The V and J ends lost 1 base and 6 bases respectively, with 12 bases between them. Germline lookup yields CDR1 SGDLS and CDR2 YYNGEE. This CDR3 is CASSVTGLTDTQYF. CDR3 DNA: TGTGCCAGCAGCGTAACAGGGCTCACGGATACGCAGTATTTT. Full variable domain (remainder filled in from reference TRBV9 and TRBJ2-3): DSGVTQTPKHLITATGQRVTLRCSPRSGDLSVYWYQQSLDQGLQFLIQYYNGEERAKGNILERFSAQQFPDLHSELNLSSLELGDSALYFCASSVTGLTDTQYFGPGTRLTVL.

The J gene is TRBJ2-1, the V gene TRBV10-3; tentatively, D is TRBD2 (6 bases). Germline V gives CDR1 ENHRY, CDR2 SYGVKD. Trimming cost V 10 bases and J 8 bases, with 18 bases left between them. This CDR3 is 13 amino acids long. This chain's CDR3 is CATGGVSGYEQFF. CDR3 coding DNA: TGTGCCACCGGCGGGGTTTCGGGCTATGAGCAGTTCTTC.

The chain employs TRBV6-5 and TRBJ1-2, with TRBD1 as a possible D gene (5 bases). V shed 8 bases and J shed 3 bases, with 13 bases lying between them. Per the germline V gene, CDR1 is MNHEY and CDR2 is SVGAGI. This CDR3 is built from 13 residues. The CDR3 here is CASSQVPYYGYTF. CDR3 bases: TGTGCCAGCTCACAGGTGCCCTACTATGGCTACACCTTC.

The chain combines TRBV6-2 or TRBV6-3 with TRBJ1-1; D is possibly TRBD1 (5 bases). From germline, CDR1 is MNHEY and CDR2 SVGEGT. This CDR3 contains 11 residues. Trimming removed 6 bases at V and 10 bases at J, with 12 bases between. CDR3 DNA sequence: TGTGCCAGCAGCGCCGGGGCGCCAGCTTTCTTT. It specifies CASSAGAPAFF.

The rearrangement joins TRBV5-1 to TRBJ2-3, with 10 bases matching TRBD2. Losses at the gene ends were 4 bases for V and 2 bases for J; bases not matched to a gene: 7. CDR3 length: 16 residues. Germline V lookup: CDR1 SGHRS, CDR2 YFSETQ. CDR3 DNA: TGCGCCAGCAGCCCCCATCTAGCGGGGGCCACAGATACGCAGTATTTT. Its protein product is CASSPHLAGATDTQYF.

CDR3 DNA sequence: TGTGCCAGCTCAGAGGTTCGACAGGACACTGAAGCTTTCTTT. Translated: CASSEVRQDTEAFF. The chain carries TRBV18 and TRBJ1-1, with D perhaps TRBD1 (6 bases). Germline CDR1 reads KGHSH; CDR2 reads LQKENI. The CDR3 is 14 residues long. V shed 5 bases and J shed 3 bases, with 13 bases lying between them. The full variable domain, its missing parts supplied by reference TRBV18 and TRBJ1-1, is NAGVMQNPRHLVRRRGQEARLRCSPMKGHSHVYWYRQLPEEGLKFMVYLQKENIIDESGMPKERFSAEFPKEGPSILRIQQVVRGDSAAYFCASSEVRQDTEAFFGQGTRLTVV.

This clone has just one count. The chain carries TRBV19 and TRBJ2-5; TRBD2 agrees at 8 bases. CDR3 size: 13 residues. In germline, CDR1 is LNHDA, CDR2 SQIVND (reference sequence). V shed 6 bases, J shed 7 bases, and the junction held 7 bases outside the gene matches. CDR3 sequence (DNA): TGTGCCAGTAGCCCGGGACTAGTCGGGACCCAGTACTTC. Residues: CASSPGLVGTQYF.